What follows are 16 T cell receptor beta chains derived from one specimen sequenced in a study of identical twins. TCRdb redid the calling of the 5' RACE reads with MiXCR, one entry per CDR3 protein. The sample holds about 700,000 distinct CDR3 sequences; around 6.1% are singletons and the top ten take 1.5% to 2%. The sample was naive T cells sorted from blood. The receptors here all came from a man aged 18 to 29 in good health.

This chain joins TRBV7-2 and TRBJ2-2, with 8 bases that match TRBD1. V trimming: 1 base; J trimming: 7 bases; junction bases outside the gene matches: 2. The germline V gene encodes CDR1 SGHTA and CDR2 FQGNSA. The CDR3 runs 14 residues. The CDR3 nucleotides read TGTGCCAGCAGCTTAGTAGGGACAGGCGGGGAGCTGTTTTTT. Protein: CASSLVGTGGELFF.

This clonotype has at least ten counts. The chain has TRBV13 and TRBJ2-3; weak D call: TRBD1 (6 bases). The CDR3 consists of 15 residues. Trimming stripped 4 bases from V and 3 bases from J, with 14 bases between. The germline V gene encodes CDR1 PRHDT and CDR2 FYEKMQ (reference sequence). The CDR3 DNA reads TGTGCCAGCAGCTACAGGGCTTTGGGGACAGATACGCAGTATTTT. It codes for CASSYRALGTDTQYF.

This clonotype was seen more than once but under ten times. The gene calls are TRBV18 and TRBJ2-6; no clear D gene. Germline V gene sequence: CDR1 KGHSH, CDR2 LQKENI. This CDR3 spans 17 amino acids. V lost 4 bases and J lost 0, with 13 bases in between. The CDR3 DNA reads as TGTGCCAGCTCACTACGACCCTCTAGCTCTGGGGCCAACGTCCTGACTTTC. It encodes CASSLRPSSSGANVLTF.

This clonotype was seen ten or more times. The chain uses TRBV12-3 or TRBV12-4 and TRBJ2-2; D unclear. The germline V and J ends were trimmed by 4 bases and 7 bases, with 4 bases remaining between them. The CDR3 totals 11 residues. Written as DNA, the CDR3 is TGTGCCAGCAGTTCCCTCGGGGAGCTGTTTTTT. It translates to CASSSLGELFF.

This clonotype was seen at least ten times. J is TRBJ1-5 and V is TRBV6-1, with D unresolved. The V end lost 2 bases, the J end lost 7 bases, and 6 bases lay between the germline ends. The CDR3 consists of 12 residues. Per germline, CDR1 MNHNS and CDR2 SASEGT. This chain's CDR3 is CASSEPLQPQHF. In DNA, the CDR3 is TGTGCCAGCAGTGAACCCTTGCAGCCCCAGCATTTT.

The genes are TRBV15 and TRBJ1-2; 7 nucleotides match TRBD1. The CDR3 is made up of 12 amino acids. Germline lookup yields CDR1 LNHNV and CDR2 YYDKDF (reference sequence). After removal of 0 bases from V and 13 bases from J, the junction contained 5 bases not matched to a gene. CDR3: CATSRDDRARTF. In DNA, the CDR3 is TGTGCCACCAGCAGAGATGACAGGGCACGCACCTTC.

A note on this clonotype: Possible read error: a much larger clone is one base away. The chain couples TRBV6-2 or TRBV6-3 to TRBJ2-1; 9 bases are shared with TRBD2. Losses at the gene ends were 5 bases for V and 3 bases for J; bases not matched to a gene: 5. This CDR3 has 15 amino acids. Per the germline V gene, CDR1 is MNHEY and CDR2 is SVGEGT. The CDR3 sequence: CASSRAGGGYNEQFF. The CDR3 nucleotides read TGTGCCAGCAGTCGCGCGGGAGGGGGCTACAATGAGCAGTTCTTC.

This clonotype came up many times. The J gene is TRBJ2-3, the V gene TRBV25-1; D uncertain. The length of the CDR3 is 14 residues. From germline, CDR1 is MGHDK and CDR2 SYGVNS. Trimming took off 4 bases at V and 4 bases at J, with 12 bases between the two ends. This chain's CDR3 is CASSVRGSSDTQYF. CDR3 nucleotides: TGTGCCAGCAGTGTGAGAGGTAGTTCAGATACGCAGTATTTT.

Many counts were recorded for this clonotype. The CDR3: CASAQREKFADTQYF. The CDR3 nucleotides are TGTGCCAGCGCGCAGCGGGAGAAGTTCGCAGATACGCAGTATTTT. The chain joins TRBV28 to TRBJ2-3; 8 bases line up with TRBD2. Germline CDR1 and CDR2: MDHEN and SYDVKM. The CDR3 spans 15 residues. After removal of 8 bases from V and 4 bases from J, the junction contained 11 bases not matched to a gene.

This clonotype was picked up many times. The genes are TRBV27 and TRBJ1-2; possible D gene TRBD1, 5 bases. V lost 0 bases, J lost 5 bases, and 13 bases lay in between. The CDR3 contains 15 residues. From germline, CDR1 is MNHEY and CDR2 SMNVEV (reference sequence). CDR3 residues: CASSLSWDATYGYTF. The CDR3 DNA sequence: TGTGCCAGCAGTTTATCATGGGACGCCACTTATGGCTACACCTTC.

This clonotype was seen more than once but under ten times. This chain connects TRBV27 to TRBJ1-6; D not certain. Trimming removed 2 bases from V and 12 bases from J, with 14 bases in between. Germline lookup yields CDR1 MNHEY and CDR2 SMNVEV (reference sequence). The CDR3 has 14 residues. CDR3 sequence: CASSLTLNVVPLHF. CDR3 coding DNA: TGTGCCAGCAGTTTAACGTTGAATGTAGTACCCCTCCACTTT.

This clonotype was detected many times. The chain recombines TRBV12-3 or TRBV12-4 with TRBJ1-1, with TRBD1 identical over 7 bases. The CDR3 totals 15 residues. Losses at the gene ends were 5 bases for V and 0 bases for J; bases not matched to a gene: 6. The DNA for the CDR3 is TGTGCCAGCAGTAGAACAGGGGCCTTGAACACTGAAGCTTTCTTT. This translates into CASSRTGALNTEAFF.

The genes are TRBV7-2 and TRBJ2-7; D may correspond to TRBD1 or TRBD2 (5 bases each). The CDR3 sequence is 14 residues long. The V end was cut by 3 bases, the J end by 2 bases, with 11 bases between. Germline CDR1 reads SGHTA; CDR2 reads FQGNSA. The CDR3 here is CASSFFQGPYEQYF. The CDR3 region has the DNA TGTGCCAGCAGCTTCTTTCAGGGACCCTACGAGCAGTACTTC.

This clonotype was seen many times. The chain recombines TRBV4-2 with TRBJ2-7; 7 positions match TRBD1. This CDR3 is 15 amino acids long. V trimming: 1 base; J trimming: 4 bases; junction bases outside the gene matches: 7. Germline V gene lookup returns CDR1 LGHNA and CDR2 YNFKEQ. CDR3 coding DNA: TGTGCCAGCAGCCAAGCGGGGACAGAGGCATACGAGCAGTACTTC. Translated: CASSQAGTEAYEQYF.

The rearrangement uses TRBV5-5 and TRBJ2-5; either TRBD1 or TRBD2 may supply D (6 bases each). Trimming removed 3 bases at V and 5 bases at J, with 20 bases between. The V gene's germline CDR1 is SGHKS and CDR2 YYEKEE (reference sequence). The CDR3 is made up of 16 amino acids. The CDR3 sequence: CASSWGLEGPGETQYF. The CDR3 DNA reads TGTGCCAGCAGCTGGGGGCTGGAGGGCCCGGGGGAGACCCAGTACTTC.

This clonotype was counted many times. The V and J genes are TRBV6-2 or TRBV6-3 and TRBJ1-1; D perhaps matches TRBD1 (6 bases). The V end lost 4 bases, the J end lost 4 bases, and 16 bases lay between the germline ends. The CDR3 is 15 amino acids. CDR1 and CDR2 from the germline V gene are MNHEY and SVGEGT. Here the CDR3 DNA reads TGTGCCAGCAGTTCCCCTGGGGGGCGAGTCACTGAAGCTTTCTTT. It is translated as CASSSPGGRVTEAFF.